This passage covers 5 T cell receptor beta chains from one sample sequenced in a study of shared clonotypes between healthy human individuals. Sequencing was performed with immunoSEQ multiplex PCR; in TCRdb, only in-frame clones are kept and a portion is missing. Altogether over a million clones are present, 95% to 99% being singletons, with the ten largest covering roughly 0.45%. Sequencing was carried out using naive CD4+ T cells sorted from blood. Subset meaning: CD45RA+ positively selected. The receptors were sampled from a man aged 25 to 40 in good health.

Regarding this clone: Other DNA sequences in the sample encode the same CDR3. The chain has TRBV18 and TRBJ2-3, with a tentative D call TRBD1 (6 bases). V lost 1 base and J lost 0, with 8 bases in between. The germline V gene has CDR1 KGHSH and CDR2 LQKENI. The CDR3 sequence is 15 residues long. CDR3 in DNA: TGTGCCAGCTCACCACGGGACATCAGCACAGATACGCAGTATTTT. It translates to CASSPRDISTDTQYF.

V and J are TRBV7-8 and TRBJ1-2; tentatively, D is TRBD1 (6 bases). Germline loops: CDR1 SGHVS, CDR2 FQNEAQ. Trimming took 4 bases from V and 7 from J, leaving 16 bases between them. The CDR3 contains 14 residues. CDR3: CASSSLGGAGGYTF. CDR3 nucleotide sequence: TGTGCCAGCAGCTCCCTGGGGGGGGCGGGTGGCTACACCTTC.

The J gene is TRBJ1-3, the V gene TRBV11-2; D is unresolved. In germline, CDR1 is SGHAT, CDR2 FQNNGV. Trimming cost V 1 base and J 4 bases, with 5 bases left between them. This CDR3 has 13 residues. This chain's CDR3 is CASSLGPGNTIYF. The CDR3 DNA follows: TGTGCCAGCAGCTTAGGACCGGGAAACACCATATATTTT.

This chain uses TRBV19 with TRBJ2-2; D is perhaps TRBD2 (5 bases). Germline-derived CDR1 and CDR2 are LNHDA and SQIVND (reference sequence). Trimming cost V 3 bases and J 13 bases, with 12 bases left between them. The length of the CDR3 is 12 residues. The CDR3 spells CASSIDGVGLFF. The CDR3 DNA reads TGTGCCAGTAGTATTGACGGGGTAGGGCTGTTTTTT.

As DNA, the CDR3 is TGTGCCAGCACCCTAGCGGGAAAATACGAGCAGTACTTC. Its protein is CASTLAGKYEQYF. The rearrangement uses TRBV28 and TRBJ2-7; 9 nucleotides align to TRBD2. The CDR3 is 13 residues long. Trimming took 7 bases from V and 4 from J; bases not matched to a gene: 5. Germline values: CDR1 MDHEN, CDR2 SYDVKM.